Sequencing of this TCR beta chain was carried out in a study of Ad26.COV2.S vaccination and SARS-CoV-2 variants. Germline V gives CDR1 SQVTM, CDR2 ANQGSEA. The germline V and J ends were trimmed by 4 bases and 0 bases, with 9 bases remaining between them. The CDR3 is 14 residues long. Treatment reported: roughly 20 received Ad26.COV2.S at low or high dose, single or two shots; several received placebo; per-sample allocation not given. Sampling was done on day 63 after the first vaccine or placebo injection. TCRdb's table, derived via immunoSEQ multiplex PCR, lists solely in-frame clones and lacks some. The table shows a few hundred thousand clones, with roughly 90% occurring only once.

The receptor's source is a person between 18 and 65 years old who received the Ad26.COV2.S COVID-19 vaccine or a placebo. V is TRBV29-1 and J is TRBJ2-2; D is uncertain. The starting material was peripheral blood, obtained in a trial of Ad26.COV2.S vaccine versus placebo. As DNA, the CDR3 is TGCAGCGTTGCTAATTACGCGAACACCGGGGAGCTGTTTTTT. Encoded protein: CSVANYANTGELFF.